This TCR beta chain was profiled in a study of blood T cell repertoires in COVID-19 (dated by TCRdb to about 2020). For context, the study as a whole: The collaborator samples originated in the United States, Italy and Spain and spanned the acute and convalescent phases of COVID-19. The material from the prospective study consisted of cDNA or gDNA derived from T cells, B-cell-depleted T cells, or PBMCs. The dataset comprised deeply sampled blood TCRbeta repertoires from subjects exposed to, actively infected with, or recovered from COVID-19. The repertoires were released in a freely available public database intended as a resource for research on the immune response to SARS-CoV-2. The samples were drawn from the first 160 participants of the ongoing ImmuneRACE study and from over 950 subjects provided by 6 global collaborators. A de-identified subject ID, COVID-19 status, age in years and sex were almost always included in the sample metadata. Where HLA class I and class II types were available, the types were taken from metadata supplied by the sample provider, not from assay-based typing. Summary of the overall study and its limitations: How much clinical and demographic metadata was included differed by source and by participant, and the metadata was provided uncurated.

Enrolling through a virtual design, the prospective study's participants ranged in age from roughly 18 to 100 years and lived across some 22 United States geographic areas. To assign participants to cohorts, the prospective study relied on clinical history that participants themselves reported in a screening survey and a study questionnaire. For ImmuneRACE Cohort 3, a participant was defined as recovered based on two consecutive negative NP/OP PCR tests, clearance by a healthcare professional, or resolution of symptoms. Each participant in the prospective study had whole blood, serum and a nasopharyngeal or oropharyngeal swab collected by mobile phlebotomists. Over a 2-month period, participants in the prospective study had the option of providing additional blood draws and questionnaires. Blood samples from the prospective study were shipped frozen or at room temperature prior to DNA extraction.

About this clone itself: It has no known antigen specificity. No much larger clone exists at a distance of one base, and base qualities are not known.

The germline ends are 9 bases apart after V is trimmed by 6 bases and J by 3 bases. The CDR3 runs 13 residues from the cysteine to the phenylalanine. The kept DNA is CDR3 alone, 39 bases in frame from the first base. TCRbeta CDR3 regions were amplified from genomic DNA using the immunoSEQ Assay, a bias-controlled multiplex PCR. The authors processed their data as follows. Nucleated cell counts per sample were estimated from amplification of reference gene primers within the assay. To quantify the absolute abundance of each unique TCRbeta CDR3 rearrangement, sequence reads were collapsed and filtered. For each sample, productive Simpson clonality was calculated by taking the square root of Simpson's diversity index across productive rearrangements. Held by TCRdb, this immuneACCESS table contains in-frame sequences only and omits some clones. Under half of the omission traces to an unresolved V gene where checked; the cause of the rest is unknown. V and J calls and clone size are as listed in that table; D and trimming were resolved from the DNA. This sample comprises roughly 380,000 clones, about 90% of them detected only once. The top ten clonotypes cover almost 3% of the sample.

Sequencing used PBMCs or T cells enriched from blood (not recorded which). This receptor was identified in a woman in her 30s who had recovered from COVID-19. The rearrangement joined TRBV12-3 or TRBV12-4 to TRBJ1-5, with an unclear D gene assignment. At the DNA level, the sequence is TGTGCCAGCAGCGCAGAAACCAATCAGCCCCAGCATTTT. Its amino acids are CASSAETNQPQHF.